This record concerns one TCR beta chain sequence. Antigen unknown. CDR1 is SGDLS, CDR2 YYNGEE, per germline. Losses at the gene ends were 3 bases for V and 2 bases for J; bases not matched to a gene: 4. The CDR3 loop spans 14 amino acids. The data belong to a study of T cell responses to AZD1222 COVID-19 vaccine. Notes on the study in general: No day 14 peak samples; only post-peak repertoires were characterized. Dominant at 160-218 and 743-854, vaccine-associated CD4 TCRs also spanned spike. Donors were mostly white British, more females; clonal diversity possibly underestimated.

Profiling relied on immunoSEQ multiplex PCR, and the TCRdb table lists in-frame clones only, not all of them. The table includes 150,000 to 200,000 clones, around 86% detected once. Material: peripheral blood, obtained on day 0 of MenACWY control vaccination. The receptor comes from an adult in good health. The chain couples TRBV9 to TRBJ2-7; TRBD1 agrees at 8 bases. CDR3 loop: CASSAGQGTYEQYF. The CDR3, as DNA: TGTGCCAGCAGCGCAGGACAGGGCACCTACGAGCAGTACTTC. Full variable domain (rest looked up from reference TRBV9 and TRBJ2-7): DSGVTQTPKHLITATGQRVTLRCSPRSGDLSVYWYQQSLDQGLQFLIQYYNGEERAKGNILERFSAQQFPDLHSELNLSSLELGDSALYFCASSAGQGTYEQYFGPGTRLTVT.